These 7 T cell receptor beta chains share one sample of origin, sequenced in a study of radiation and T cells in renal cell carcinoma. The time point is: blood 2 weeks post-SBRT. This sample's treatment: 15 Gy SBRT to primary tumor, nephrectomy 4 weeks later. Profiled with immunoSEQ multiplex PCR; TCRdb holds only in-frame clones, not every one. The sample has 150,000 to 190,000 clones, roughly 87% seen once. The sequencing here drew on blood, taken from a patient whose treatment included radiotherapy and nephrectomy. These receptors all stem from a woman aged 45-65 years with renal cell carcinoma.

The CDR3 is CASSFARTGANYGYTF. The CDR3, as DNA: TGTGCCAGCAGCTTTGCCCGGACAGGGGCCAACTATGGCTACACCTTC. The chain carries TRBV5-8 and TRBJ1-2, with TRBD1 matching 9 bases. V was pared by 2 bases and J by 2 bases, with 7 bases of the junction left unmatched. Germline CDR1 is SGHTS and CDR2 is YDEGEE. This CDR3 comprises 16 residues.

V and J are TRBV2 and TRBJ2-5; tentatively, D is TRBD2 (5 bases). CDR1 SNHLY and CDR2 FYNNEI come from the germline V gene. This CDR3 spans 15 amino acids. V was pared by 8 bases and J by 1 base, with 17 bases between. CDR3 DNA: TGTGCCAGCGGCAGAGGAGGATGGTCCCAAGAGACCCAGTACTTC. Amino acid sequence: CASGRGGWSQETQYF.

The chain's CDR3 is CASSSGLVDTIYF. The DNA of the CDR3 is TGTGCCAGTAGTTCGGGATTAGTTGACACCATATATTTT. The chain uses TRBV19 and TRBJ1-3, with D uncertain. Trimming cost V 5 bases and J 8 bases, with 13 bases left between them. The germline V gene has CDR1 LNHDA and CDR2 SQIVND (reference sequence). The CDR3 is 13 amino acids.

The rearrangement links TRBV19 to TRBJ1-3; no reliable D call. Trimming took 5 bases from V and 1 from J, leaving 9 bases between them. From germline, CDR1 is LNHDA and CDR2 SQIVND (reference sequence). The CDR3 length is 14 residues. Written as DNA, the CDR3 is TGTGCCAGTAGTCGGGCACAGTCTGGAAACACCATATATTTT. Its translation is CASSRAQSGNTIYF.

The gene calls are TRBV19 and TRBJ1-1; weak D call: TRBD1 (5 bases). Germline V gives CDR1 LNHDA, CDR2 SQIVND (reference sequence). The V end was cut by 7 bases, the J end by 4 bases, with 22 bases between. This CDR3 comprises 16 residues. The DNA for the CDR3 is TGTGCCAGTACCACGAGGGCCTCACAAAGGGGCACTGAAGCTTTCTTT. It is translated as CASTTRASQRGTEAFF.

The chain couples TRBV6-6 to TRBJ2-7, with D possibly being TRBD1 (6 bases). The CDR3 sequence is 14 residues long. The ends were cut back, 1 base at V and 4 bases at J, with 11 bases in the middle. Per the germline V gene, CDR1 is MNHNY and CDR2 is SVGAGI (reference sequence). CDR3 in amino acids: CASSYWATGYEQYF. Written as DNA, the CDR3 is TGTGCCAGCAGTTACTGGGCCACAGGGTACGAGCAGTACTTC.

This chain links TRBV2 with TRBJ1-2; D not certain. The germline V and J ends were trimmed by 1 base and 7 bases, with 7 bases remaining between them. The CDR3 loop spans 12 amino acids. Germline loops: CDR1 SNHLY, CDR2 FYNNEI. As DNA, the CDR3 is TGTGCCAGCAGTGAAGGAGGTGGTGGCTACACCTTC. It encodes CASSEGGGGYTF.